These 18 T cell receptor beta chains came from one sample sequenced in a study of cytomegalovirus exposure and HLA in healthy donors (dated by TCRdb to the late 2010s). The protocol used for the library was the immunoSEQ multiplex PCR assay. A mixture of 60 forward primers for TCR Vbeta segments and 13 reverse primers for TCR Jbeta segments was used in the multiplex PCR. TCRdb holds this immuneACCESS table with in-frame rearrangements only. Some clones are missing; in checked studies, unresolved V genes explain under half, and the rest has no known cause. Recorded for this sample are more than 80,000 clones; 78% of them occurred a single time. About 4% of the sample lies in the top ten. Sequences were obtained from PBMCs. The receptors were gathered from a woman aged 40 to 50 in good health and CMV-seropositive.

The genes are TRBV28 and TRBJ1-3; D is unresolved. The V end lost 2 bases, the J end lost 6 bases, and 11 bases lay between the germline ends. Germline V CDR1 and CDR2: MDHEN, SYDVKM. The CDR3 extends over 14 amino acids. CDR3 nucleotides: TGTGCCAGCAGTTTAGTCGGAGGTGAAAACACCATATATTTT. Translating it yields CASSLVGGENTIYF.

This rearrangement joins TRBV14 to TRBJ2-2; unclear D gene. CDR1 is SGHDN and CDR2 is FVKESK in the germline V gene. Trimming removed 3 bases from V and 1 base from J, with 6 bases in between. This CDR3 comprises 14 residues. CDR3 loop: CASSHLRNTGELFF. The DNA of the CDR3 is TGTGCCAGCAGCCACCTCCGGAACACCGGGGAGCTGTTTTTT. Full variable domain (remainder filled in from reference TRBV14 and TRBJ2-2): EAGVTQFPSHSVIEKGQTVTLRCDPISGHDNLYWYRRVMGKEIKFLLHFVKESKQDESGMPNNRFLAERTGGTYSTLKVQPAELEDSGVYFCASSHLRNTGELFFGEGSRLTVL.

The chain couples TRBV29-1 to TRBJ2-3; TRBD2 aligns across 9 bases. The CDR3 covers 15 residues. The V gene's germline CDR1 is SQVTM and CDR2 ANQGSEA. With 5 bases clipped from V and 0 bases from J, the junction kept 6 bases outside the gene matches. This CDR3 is CSVTLAGESTDTQYF. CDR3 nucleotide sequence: TGCAGCGTTACCTTAGCGGGAGAGAGCACAGATACGCAGTATTTT.

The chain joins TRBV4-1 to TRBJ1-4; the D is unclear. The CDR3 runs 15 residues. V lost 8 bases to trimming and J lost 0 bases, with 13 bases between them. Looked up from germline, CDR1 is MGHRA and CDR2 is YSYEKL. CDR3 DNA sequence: TGCGCCAGCTCCCCAGACGGGTCAACTAATGAAAAACTGTTTTTT. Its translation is CASSPDGSTNEKLFF.

This CDR3 reads CASSSHPGQGLEGYTF. For the CDR3, the DNA is TGCGCCAGCAGCTCGCATCCGGGACAGGGTTTAGAGGGCTACACCTTC. V usage is TRBV5-1 and J usage is TRBJ1-2; TRBD1 agrees at 9 bases. The CDR3 loop spans 16 amino acids. The V segment lost 3 bases and the J segment 8 bases; nucleotides outside the gene matches: 14. Per the germline V gene, CDR1 is SGHRS and CDR2 is YFSETQ.

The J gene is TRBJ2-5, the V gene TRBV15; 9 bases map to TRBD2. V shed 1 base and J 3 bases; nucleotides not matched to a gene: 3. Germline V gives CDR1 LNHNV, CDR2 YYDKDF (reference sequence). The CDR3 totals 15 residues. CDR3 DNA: TGTGCCACCAGCAGAGGACTAGCGGCCGAAGAGACCCAGTACTTC. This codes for CATSRGLAAEETQYF.

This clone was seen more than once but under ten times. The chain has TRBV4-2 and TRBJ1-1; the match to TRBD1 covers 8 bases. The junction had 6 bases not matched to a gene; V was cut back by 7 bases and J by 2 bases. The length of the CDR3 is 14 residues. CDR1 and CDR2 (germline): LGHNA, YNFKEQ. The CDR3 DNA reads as TGTGCCAGCACCCGACAGGGGCTTAACACTGAAGCTTTCTTT. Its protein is CASTRQGLNTEAFF.

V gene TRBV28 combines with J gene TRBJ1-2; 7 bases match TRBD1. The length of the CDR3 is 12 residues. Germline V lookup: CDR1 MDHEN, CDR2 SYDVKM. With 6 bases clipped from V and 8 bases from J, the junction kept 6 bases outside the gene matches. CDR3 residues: CASRTGFVGYTF. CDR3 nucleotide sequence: TGTGCCAGCAGGACAGGGTTTGTCGGCTACACCTTC.

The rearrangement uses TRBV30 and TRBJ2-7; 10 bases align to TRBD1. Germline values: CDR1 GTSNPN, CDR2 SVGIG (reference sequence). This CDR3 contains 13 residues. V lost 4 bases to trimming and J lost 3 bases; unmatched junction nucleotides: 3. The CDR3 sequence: CAWMGDRGYEQYF. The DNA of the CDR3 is TGTGCCTGGATGGGGGACAGGGGCTACGAGCAGTACTTC.

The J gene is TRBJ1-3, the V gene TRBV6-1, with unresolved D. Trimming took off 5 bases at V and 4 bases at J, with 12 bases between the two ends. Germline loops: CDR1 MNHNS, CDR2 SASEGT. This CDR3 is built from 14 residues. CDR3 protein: CASSPWEEGNTIYF. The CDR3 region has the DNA TGTGCCAGCAGTCCTTGGGAGGAGGGAAACACCATATATTTT.

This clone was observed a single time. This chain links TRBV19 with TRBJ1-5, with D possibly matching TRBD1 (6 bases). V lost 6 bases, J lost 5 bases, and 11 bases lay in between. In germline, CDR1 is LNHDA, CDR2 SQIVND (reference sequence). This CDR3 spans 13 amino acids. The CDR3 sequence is CASSPDSDQPQHF. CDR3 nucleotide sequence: TGTGCCAGTAGCCCGGACAGCGATCAGCCCCAGCATTTT.

CDR3 in amino acids: CASSSDRGPCEQYF. The CDR3 DNA sequence: TGTGCCAGCAGCTCGGACAGGGGACCTTGCGAGCAGTACTTC. The chain links TRBV7-8 to TRBJ2-7, with 9 bases aligning to TRBD1. V lost 4 bases to trimming and J lost 6 bases; unmatched junction nucleotides: 7. In germline, CDR1 is SGHVS, CDR2 FQNEAQ. The CDR3 runs 14 residues. Variable domain in full (rest from reference TRBV7-8 and TRBJ2-7): GAGVSQSPRYKVAKRGQDVALRCDPISGHVSLFWYQQALGQGPEFLTYFQNEAQLDKSGLPSDRFFAERPEGSVSTLKIQRTQQEDSAVYLCASSSDRGPCEQYFGPGTRLTVT.

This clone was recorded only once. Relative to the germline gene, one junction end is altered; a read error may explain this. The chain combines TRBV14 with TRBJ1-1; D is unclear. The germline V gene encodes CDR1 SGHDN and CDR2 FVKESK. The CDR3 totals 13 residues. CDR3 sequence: CASSQDWGVEASF. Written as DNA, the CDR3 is TGTGCCAGCAGCCAAGACTGGGGAGTCGAAGCTTCCTTT.

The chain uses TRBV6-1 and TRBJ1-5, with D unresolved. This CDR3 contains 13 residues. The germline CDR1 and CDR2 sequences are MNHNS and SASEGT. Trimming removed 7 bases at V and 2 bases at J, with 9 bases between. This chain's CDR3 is CASMIQRNQPQHF. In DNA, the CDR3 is TGTGCCAGCATGATACAGCGCAATCAGCCCCAGCATTTT.

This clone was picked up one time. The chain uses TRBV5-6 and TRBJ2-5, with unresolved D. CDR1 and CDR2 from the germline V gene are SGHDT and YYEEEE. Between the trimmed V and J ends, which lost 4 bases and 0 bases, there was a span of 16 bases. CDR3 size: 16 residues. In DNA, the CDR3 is TGTGCCAGCAGCCACACACTCGAGAGGTACCAAGAGACCCAGTACTTC. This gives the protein CASSHTLERYQETQYF.

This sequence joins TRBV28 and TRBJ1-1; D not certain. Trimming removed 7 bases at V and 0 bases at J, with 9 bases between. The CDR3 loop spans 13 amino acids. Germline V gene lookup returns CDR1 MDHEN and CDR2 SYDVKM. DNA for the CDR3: TGTGCCAGCACGGGAACCTTGAACACTGAAGCTTTCTTT. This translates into CASTGTLNTEAFF.

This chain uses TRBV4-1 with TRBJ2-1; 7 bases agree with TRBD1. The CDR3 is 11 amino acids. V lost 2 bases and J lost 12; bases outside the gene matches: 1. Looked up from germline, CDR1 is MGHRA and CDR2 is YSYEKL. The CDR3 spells CASSQQGVQFF. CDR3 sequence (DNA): TGCGCCAGCAGCCAACAGGGGGTGCAGTTCTTC.

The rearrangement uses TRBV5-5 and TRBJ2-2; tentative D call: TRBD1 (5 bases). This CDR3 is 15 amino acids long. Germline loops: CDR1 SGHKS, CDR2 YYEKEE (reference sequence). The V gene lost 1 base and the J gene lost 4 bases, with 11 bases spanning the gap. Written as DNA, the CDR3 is TGTGCCAGCAGCTTGACAGGTTTGGCCACCGGGGAGCTGTTTTTT. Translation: CASSLTGLATGELFF.